Listed below are T cell receptor beta chains from one sample, sequenced in a study of blood T cell repertoires in COVID-19. Produced via immunoSEQ multiplex PCR; TCRdb's table is partial and in-frame only. The repertoire holds 140,000 or so clones, about 88% seen once, with around 2.3% in the top ten. The sample comprised peripheral blood. These TCRs come from a human donor with COVID-19, enrolled during active disease. The donor label of this sample is uncertain. CDR3s include the opening cysteine and the closing phenylalanine or tryptophan. A clone size is listed for some rows: how often the clone was seen (once, few, many), or a class if it is expanded.

clone_size j_call v_call cdr3_length cdr3_aa
. TRBJ1-1 TRBV28 17 CASSLSTGIIFDTEAFF
. TRBJ1-1 TRBV5-1 14 CASSLDSLNTEAFF
. TRBJ1-4 TRBV19 13 CATRSAGDFELFF
. TRBJ2-6 TRBV18 18 CASSPPGSFHSGANVLTF
. TRBJ1-2 TRBV11-2 14 CASSSTDMYYGYTF
. TRBJ1-1 TRBV27 14 CASSYLDRNTEAFF
. TRBJ2-5 TRBV6-5 14 CASSYSPSPETQYF
few TRBJ1-2 TRBV9 16 CASSVSTGDGAYGYTF
. TRBJ1-1 TRBV5-1 12 CASSLADTEAFF
. TRBJ2-7 TRBV24-1 12 CATSDPDTQQYF
. TRBJ1-4 TRBV18 14 CASSPVTANEKLFF
. TRBJ2-5 TRBV6-5 15 CASRTAGSPEETQYF
. TRBJ2-7 TRBV6-5 14 CASSPDRSSYEQYF
. TRBJ1-3 TRBV7-2 15 CASSPDRGHGNTIYF
many TRBJ1-2 TRBV5-1 16 CASSLGQGAGGYGYTF
. TRBJ1-2 TRBV19 15 CASSRSAGKTNGYTF
. TRBJ2-7 TRBV6-5 15 CASSLTGGAFDEQYF
. TRBJ2-3 TRBV7-6 16 CASSSGWTGGVDTQYF
. TRBJ1-4 TRBV7-9 14 CASSLGTANEKLFF
. TRBJ1-5 TRBV19 15 CASIKDRGSNQPQHF
. TRBJ2-1 TRBV11-3 13 CASSGRVYNEQFF
. TRBJ1-2 TRBV5-4 14 CASSFGGSNYGYTF
. TRBJ2-1 TRBV5-1 15 CASTLTSGANNEQFF